These T cell receptor beta chains were read from a single sample in a study of blood T cell repertoires in COVID-19. TCRdb keeps only in-frame clones here, not all; method: immunoSEQ multiplex PCR. The sample has 170,000 or so clones; around nine tenths are singletons. The sequenced sample was peripheral blood. The receptors were gathered from a man aged 40-49 years with active or convalescent COVID-19. Each CDR3 is given with its conserved first and last residue. D genes are given only for firm matches. A row's size may be missing; if present it is once, few, many or a size class.

TRBJ1-4 TRBV19 - - TGTGCCAGCCGTACAGGGGAAAAACTGTTTTTT CASRTGEKLFF
TRBJ1-1 TRBV11-2 - - TGTGCCAGCAGCTGGGGACACCAGAACACTGAAGCTTTCTTT CASSWGHQNTEAFF
TRBJ2-3 TRBV7-8 - TRBD2 TGTGCCAGCAGCTTTCCGACTAGCGGGGGGGACACAGATACGCAGTATTTT CASSFPTSGGDTDTQYF
TRBJ1-1 TRBV3-1/TRBV3-2 - - TGTGCCAGCAGCCAAGCAGACCCAAAGGGGTCAGCTTTCTTT CASSQADPKGSAFF
TRBJ1-1 TRBV2 - - TGTGCCAGCTGGACACCCGGGCGAGAGAACACTGAAGCTTTCTTT CASWTPGRENTEAFF
TRBJ1-1 TRBV7-3 - TRBD1 TGTGCCAGCAGCGCAGGGACAGGGCTCGAAGCTTTCTTT CASSAGTGLEAFF
TRBJ2-4 TRBV11-3 - TRBD2 TGTGCCAGCAGCTTCTCCGGGGGGAGCAAAAACATTCAGTACTTC CASSFSGGSKNIQYF
TRBJ2-3 TRBV6-2/TRBV6-3 - - TGTGCCAGCAGTTTGGGGGGGGGCCCCCCAGATACGCAGTATTTT CASSLGGGPPDTQYF
TRBJ1-6 TRBV4-1 once - TGCGCCAGCAGCCAAGATCTTGAAAGGGGTTCACCCCTCCACTTT CASSQDLERGSPLHF
TRBJ2-2 TRBV6-4 - TRBD2 TGTGCCAGCAGTGCCGGACTAGGGGCCGGGGAGCTGTTTTTT CASSAGLGAGELFF
TRBJ2-5 TRBV3-1/TRBV3-2 - - TGTGCCAGCAGCCAAGAACTAGCAGAGACCCAGTACTTC CASSQELAETQYF
TRBJ1-2 TRBV5-5 - - TGTGCCAGCAGCTCCTTTACGGGGAGTAATGGCTACACCTTC CASSSFTGSNGYTF
TRBJ2-2 TRBV30 few - TGTGCCTGGAGTGTACTAGACTATTCCACCGGGGAGCTGTTTTTT CAWSVLDYSTGELFF
TRBJ1-1 TRBV28 - - TGTGCCAGCACCCTCCGGAGGGGCACTGAAGCTTTCTTT CASTLRRGTEAFF
TRBJ2-1 TRBV4-3 - - TGCGCCAGCAGCCATCAGGGGTTTAGGGGTGTCAATGAGCAGTTCTTC CASSHQGFRGVNEQFF
TRBJ1-3 TRBV30 - TRBD1 TGTGCCTGGAGACAGGGACAGGGGGCTGGAAACACCATATATTTT CAWRQGQGAGNTIYF
TRBJ1-5 TRBV10-1 - - TGCGCCAGCAGGAAACCGCCGAGGACAGCTCCCTTCAATCAGCCCCAGCATTTT CASRKPPRTAPFNQPQHF
TRBJ2-7 TRBV6-4 once TRBD1 TGTGCCAGCTCGAGACAGGGTGGGGGCGAGCAGTACTTC CASSRQGGGEQYF
TRBJ2-1 TRBV11-2 few TRBD1 TGTGCCACGCCAAGACAGGGGTCTCACAATGAGCAGTTCTTC CATPRQGSHNEQFF
TRBJ2-1 TRBV10-3 - TRBD1 TGTGCCATCCGGGACAGGAATAACAATGAGCAGTTCTTC CAIRDRNNNEQFF
TRBJ2-5 TRBV4-3 - TRBD1 TGCGCCAGCAGCCGGGAACAGGGGGTACAAGAGACCCAGTACTTC CASSREQGVQETQYF
TRBJ1-4 TRBV5-1 - TRBD1 TGCGCCAGCAGCCCAGGGACAGCCGAAAATGAAAAACTGTTTTTT CASSPGTAENEKLFF
TRBJ2-3 TRBV4-2 once TRBD1 TGTGCCAGCAGCCAATTTTCCGGGACAGGGGGGGATACGCAGTATTTT CASSQFSGTGGDTQYF
TRBJ2-7 TRBV7-3 - TRBD1 TGTGCCAGCAGCTTATCGGGACAGAATTACGAGCAGTACTTC CASSLSGQNYEQYF